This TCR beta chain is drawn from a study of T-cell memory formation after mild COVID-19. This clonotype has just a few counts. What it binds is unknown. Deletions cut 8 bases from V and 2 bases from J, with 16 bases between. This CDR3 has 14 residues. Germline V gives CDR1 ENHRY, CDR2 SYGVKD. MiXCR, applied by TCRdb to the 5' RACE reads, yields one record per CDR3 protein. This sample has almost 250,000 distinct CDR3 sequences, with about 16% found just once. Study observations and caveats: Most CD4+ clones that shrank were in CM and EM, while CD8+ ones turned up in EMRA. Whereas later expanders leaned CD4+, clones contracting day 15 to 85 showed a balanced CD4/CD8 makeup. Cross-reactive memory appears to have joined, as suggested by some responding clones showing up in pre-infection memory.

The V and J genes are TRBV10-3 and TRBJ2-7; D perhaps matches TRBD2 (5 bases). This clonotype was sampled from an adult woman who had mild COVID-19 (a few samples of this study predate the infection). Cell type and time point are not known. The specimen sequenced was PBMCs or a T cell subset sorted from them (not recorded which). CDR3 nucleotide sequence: TGTGCCATCGGTCCGGCGGGTACAACCTACGAGCAGTACTTC. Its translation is CAIGPAGTTYEQYF.